This T cell receptor (beta chain) was retrieved from a study of blood T cells in healthy people across ages. Study context: Template switching captured about one barcoded beta molecule per two T cells. Study-level results: Roughly linear declines in TCR beta diversity per million T cells occurred with age.

CDR1 is LNHDA and CDR2 is SQIVND in the germline V gene (reference sequence). V was pared by 3 bases and J by 4 bases, with 19 bases between. The CDR3 has 17 residues. The table lists this clonotype with a few counts. Its antigen remains unidentified. A second PCR, run for about 7 to 12 cycles, used a sample-barcoded 5' primer plus a J-beta primer mix. TCRdb processed the 5' RACE reads anew with MiXCR; each CDR3 protein has one entry. The sample has about 800,000 distinct CDR3 sequences, roughly 25% seen once; the top ten hold 3% to 4%. These sequences were also reported in another study, on T cells of mothers and their children. That work contributes: Persistent microchimeric T cell clones were sought, and none were detected.

The V gene is TRBV19, the J gene TRBJ2-1; D is possibly TRBD1 or TRBD2 (6 bases each). What was sequenced was blood. The TCR was taken from a boy aged 5-17 years in good health. The CDR3 bases are TGTGCCAGTAGTATTGGGGGGCTAACCGGGTTATACAATGAGCAGTTCTTC. Protein sequence: CASSIGGLTGLYNEQFF.